This TCR beta chain is from a study of T cells after yellow fever vaccination. Study-level results: Subsequent to the booster, the majority of primary-vaccination clones reappeared (about 97% CD4, about 90% CD8).

Germline loops: CDR1 SEHNR, CDR2 FQNEAQ (reference sequence). The CDR3 loop spans 15 amino acids. The ends were cut back, 2 bases at V and 3 bases at J, with 8 bases in the middle. A word on this clonotype: The antigen is not known.

TCRdb passed the 5' RACE reads through MiXCR, listing each CDR3 protein once. The table has over 100,000 distinct CDR3 sequences, around 8.6% seen once. Sequencing was performed on CD8+ T cells sorted from PBMCs, taken 45 days after the yellow fever booster vaccination. This sequence joins TRBV7-9 and TRBJ2-6; D not resolved. The TCR comes from a man aged 30 to 45 who received the YFV17D yellow fever vaccine. The CDR3 nucleotides read TGTGCCAGCAGCTTAACGGCGTATGGGGCCAACGTCCTGACTTTC. Its protein product is CASSLTAYGANVLTF.